This TCR beta chain was identified during a study of cytomegalovirus exposure and HLA in healthy donors. Regarding the study as a whole: A previous analysis found most TCR beta V segments productive roughly 90% or roughly 30% of the time. Based on reports, TCR beta sequences accurately predicted HLA-A and HLA-B alleles for most subjects. The study recorded 164 TCR beta chains that were cytomegalovirus-associated.

With regard to this clone: The antigen is unknown.

Primers included in the PCR were 60 Vbeta and 13 Jbeta primers. TCRdb's copy holds only in-frame clones and misses some; the assay was immunoSEQ multiplex PCR. The repertoire holds about 120,000 clones, with approximately 80% as singletons. The sequencing sample was made of PBMCs. The receptor comes from a female donor in good health and CMV-seropositive.

CDR3 DNA sequence: TGTGCCAGCAGCCAAGGATTGGGGGCGATGGCTGAAGCTTTCTTT. It codes for CASSQGLGAMAEAFF. The chain employs TRBV4-2 and TRBJ1-1; maybe TRBD1 (6 bases). Trimming shortened V by 1 base and J by 6 bases, and 15 bases separated the two germline ends. The CDR3 contains 15 residues. The germline CDR1 and CDR2 sequences are LGHNA and YNFKEQ.